The clone carrying this T cell receptor beta chain was seen repeatedly, ten times or more. This sample's time point: pre-sensitization, week 0. The treatment denotes: therapeutic diphenylcyclopropenone sensitization with weekly scalp DPC. The sample belongs to a study of human T cells and chemical hapten exposure. In TCRdb, the RACE reads were re-called with MiXCR into one record per CDR3 protein. This sample yields roughly 380,000 distinct CDR3 sequences, of which around 5.5% are seen a single time; around 2.6% belongs to the top ten. The CDR3 runs to 15 residues. Trimming removed 6 bases at V and 3 bases at J, with 21 bases between. Germline CDR1 is DFQATT and CDR2 is SNEGSKA (reference sequence).

J is TRBJ2-7 and V is TRBV20-1; TRBD1 is a possible D gene (6 bases). Sequencing used whole blood, obtained in connection with sensitization to the hapten diphenylcyclopropenone (DPC). This TCR came from a woman between 45 and 65 years old with alopecia areata. Some clones in this sample may be carry-over from other donors' samples. Here the CDR3 DNA reads TGCAGTGCCCCGGTCCCCGGGACACCTCACTACGAGCAGTACTTC. It yields the protein CSAPVPGTPHYEQYF.